This record looks at one TCR beta chain sequence and its context. Antigen: not known. Germline CDR1 reads MNHEY; CDR2 reads SMNVEV (reference sequence). The CDR3 is made up of 14 amino acids. V trimming: 0 bases; J trimming: 12 bases; junction bases outside the gene matches: 6. This sample is drawn from a study of T cell responses to AZD1222 COVID-19 vaccine. Study conclusions and caveats: Clonal diversity was possibly underestimated, and the donors were mostly white British, with more females. Elevations in Spike-specific TCR breadth and depth followed administration of two AZD1222 doses.

Profiled with immunoSEQ multiplex PCR; TCRdb holds only in-frame clones, not every one. In the table there are 140,000 to 150,000 clones, 80% to 90% of which are singletons. V and J are TRBV27 and TRBJ1-1, with 11 bases fitting TRBD1. The specimen was peripheral blood, collected on day 0 of AZD1222 vaccination. The TCR comes from an adult in good health. CDR3 sequence: CASSLSDRGRLTFF. CDR3 nucleotides: TGTGCCAGCAGTTTATCGGACAGGGGGCGATTGACTTTCTTT.